This T cell receptor beta chain is drawn from a study of T cell repertoires in cytomegalovirus infection. About the research overall: Researchers turned to recently identified HLA-C-restricted CMV epitopes as well as well-studied HLA-B-restricted ones. It can be stated that public TCR beta signatures indicated CMV infection as well as a matching HLA type. General study results and limits: HLA-C-restricted CMV-specific TCR beta clonotypes prevailed in the ex vivo response. Frequencies of public TCR beta families were cumulated, and this identified carriers of CMV plus the relevant HLA.

This CDR3 spans 13 amino acids. Germline V gives CDR1 SQVTM, CDR2 ANQGSEA. V was cut by 5 bases and J by 3 bases, with 12 bases left in between. Of note for this clonotype: Its antigen is undetermined.

In TCRdb, the reads were re-called with MiXCR into one record per CDR3 protein. The table records fewer than 650,000 distinct CDR3 sequences, 35% to 50% of them present only once. The chain couples TRBV29-1 to TRBJ2-3; the D gene is possibly TRBD2 (5 bases). The input for sequencing was cultured PBMCs, taken from culture after CMV antigen stimulation. The sequence was obtained from a human donor in good health (CMV status not recorded). Some clones in this sample may be carry-over from other donors' samples. CDR3 DNA sequence: TGCAGCGTTATCCGGGAAGTAACAGATACGCAGTATTTT. Encoded protein: CSVIREVTDTQYF.